These 19 T cell receptor beta chains share one sample of origin, sequenced in a study of blood T cells in healthy people across ages. It was with a sample-barcoded 5' primer and a J-beta primer mix that a second PCR of about 7 to 12 cycles was run. TCRdb ran MiXCR on the 5' RACE reads and lists one entry per CDR3 protein. The sample shows roughly 1.6 million distinct CDR3 sequences, roughly 30% of them seen only once. The sequencing sample was made of blood. The receptors shown here come from a woman in her twenties or thirties in good health.

This chain uses TRBV7-3 with TRBJ2-1, with D possibly called TRBD1 or TRBD2 (5 bases each). Trimming stripped 1 base from V and 7 bases from J, with 11 bases between. The CDR3 totals 14 residues. Germline assignment: CDR1 SGHTA and CDR2 FQGTGA. As DNA, the CDR3 is TGTGCCAGCAGCTTAAATTCCGGGGCGAATGAGCAGTTCTTC. It encodes CASSLNSGANEQFF.

This clonotype was detected only a few times. DNA of the CDR3: TGTGCCAGCAGTTTATCCGATAGCACAGATACGCAGTATTTT. Protein product: CASSLSDSTDTQYF. The chain employs TRBV28 and TRBJ2-3; D remains unclear. Trimming took 1 base from V and 0 from J, leaving 5 bases between them. This CDR3 is built from 14 residues. CDR1 is MDHEN, CDR2 SYDVKM, per germline.

This chain links TRBV20-1 with TRBJ1-2; D remains ambiguous. Trimming removed 6 bases at V and 6 bases at J, with 17 bases between. This CDR3 contains 13 residues. CDR1 DFQATT and CDR2 SNEGSKA come from the germline V gene (reference sequence). The DNA of the CDR3 is TGCAGTGCGCGGTTTAGGGCCACCAATGGCTACACCTTC. Amino acid sequence: CSARFRATNGYTF.

This clonotype was picked up a small number of times. The chain is built from TRBV6-6 and TRBJ1-1; D is perhaps TRBD1 (6 bases). This CDR3 is built from 15 residues. Germline V gives CDR1 MNHNY, CDR2 SVGAGI (reference sequence). The V and J ends lost 6 bases and 3 bases respectively, with 17 bases between them. The CDR3 nucleotides read TGTGCCAGCAGCCAATCTACAGGGTTTTACACTGAAGCTTTCTTT. This codes for CASSQSTGFYTEAFF.

This clonotype was detected only a few times. The chain links TRBV4-1 to TRBJ2-3; no reliable D call. Trimming removed 0 bases at V and 4 bases at J, with 11 bases between. Per germline, CDR1 MGHRA and CDR2 YSYEKL. This CDR3 has 15 residues. CDR3: CASSQELTIPDTQYF. The CDR3 DNA is TGCGCCAGCAGCCAAGAGCTAACAATTCCAGATACGCAGTATTTT.

The rearrangement uses TRBV11-2 and TRBJ2-7; D unclear. Germline V gene sequence: CDR1 SGHAT, CDR2 FQNNGV. The CDR3 runs to 15 residues. The V end was cut by 0 bases, the J end by 6 bases, with 15 bases between. CDR3: CASSLEDSSRSEQYF. The CDR3 DNA is TGTGCCAGCAGCTTAGAAGACTCTTCGAGGAGCGAGCAGTACTTC.

This clonotype appeared a few times. V usage is TRBV7-6 and J usage is TRBJ2-7; the match to TRBD2 covers 12 bases. CDR3 size: 15 residues. The junction had 4 bases not matched to a gene; V was cut back by 1 base and J by 6 bases. Germline V gene lookup returns CDR1 SGHVS and CDR2 FNYEAQ. CDR3 coding DNA: TGTGCCAGCAGCTTAGAGCTAGCGGGAGGGCTCGAGCAGTACTTC. Protein product: CASSLELAGGLEQYF.

The table lists this clonotype with many counts. The gene calls are TRBV12-3 or TRBV12-4 and TRBJ2-7, with TRBD1 matching 8 bases. The CDR3 consists of 13 residues. V shed 6 bases and J 2 bases; nucleotides not matched to a gene: 3. The CDR3 region has the DNA TGTGCCAGCAGCTCGGACAGGGCCTACGAGCAGTACTTC. Translation gives CASSSDRAYEQYF.

This clonotype was detected a few times. This chain connects TRBV11-2 to TRBJ1-2, with D possibly being TRBD1 (5 bases). Trimming pared 0 bases from V and 4 bases from J, leaving 12 bases between. CDR1 is SGHAT, CDR2 FQNNGV, per germline. The CDR3 is 15 amino acids. The CDR3 here is CASSLDIAGFYGYTF. The CDR3 nucleotides are TGTGCCAGCAGCTTAGATATCGCAGGGTTCTATGGCTACACCTTC.

This clonotype was observed a few times. The V and J genes are TRBV28 and TRBJ2-5, with D perhaps being TRBD1 or TRBD2 (6 bases each). CDR1 is MDHEN and CDR2 is SYDVKM in the germline V gene. V was cut by 8 bases and J by 5 bases, with 18 bases left in between. There are 14 residues in the CDR3. CDR3 sequence reads: CASAVGGLGETQYF. In DNA form, the CDR3 reads TGTGCCAGCGCCGTAGGGGGGCTGGGGGAGACCCAGTACTTC.

The J gene is TRBJ2-5, the V gene TRBV24-1; D is undetermined. V shed 1 base and J shed 1 base, with 6 bases lying between them. The germline CDR1 and CDR2 sequences are KGHDR and SFDVKD. The CDR3 has 14 residues. The CDR3: CATSDFNGQETQYF. CDR3 bases: TGTGCCACCAGTGATTTTAACGGCCAAGAGACCCAGTACTTC.

This clonotype showed up just a few times. The genes are TRBV4-1 and TRBJ1-4, with unresolved D. The CDR3 has 14 residues. With 2 bases removed from V and 5 bases from J, the gap between germline ends came to 9 bases. Germline CDR1 and CDR2: MGHRA and YSYEKL. CDR3 bases: TGCGCCAGCAGCCAACTAGCAAGAAATGAAAAACTGTTTTTT. Translated: CASSQLARNEKLFF.

This clonotype has just a few counts. The rearrangement uses TRBV11-3 and TRBJ2-4; TRBD2 is a possible D gene (5 bases). CDR3 size: 14 residues. Germline CDR1 reads SGHNT; CDR2 reads YENEEA. The ends were cut back, 5 bases at V and 11 bases at J, with 19 bases in the middle. This CDR3 reads CASSPEPGSQVQYF. Here the CDR3 DNA reads TGTGCCAGCAGCCCAGAACCTGGGAGCCAGGTTCAGTACTTC.

The CDR3 protein is CASSSVSNNEQFF. The DNA for the CDR3 is TGCGCCAGCAGCTCGGTGAGCAACAATGAGCAGTTCTTC. The chain has TRBV5-1 and TRBJ2-1; D unresolved. CDR1 and CDR2 (germline): SGHRS, YFSETQ. Deletions cut 3 bases from V and 5 bases from J, with 9 bases between. The CDR3 totals 13 residues.

Details on this clonotype: A much larger clonotype is one base distant, so this may be a read error. V and J are TRBV4-2 and TRBJ2-7; maybe TRBD1 (7 bases). Per germline, CDR1 LGHNA and CDR2 YNFKEQ. This CDR3 contains 16 residues. Trimming took off 0 bases at V and 10 bases at J, with 22 bases between the two ends. The CDR3: CASSQDWAGGKESQYF. In DNA form, the CDR3 reads TGTGCCAGCAGCCAAGATTGGGCAGGGGGGAAAGAGAGCCAGTACTTC.

This clonotype was counted a few times. The chain is built from TRBV29-1 and TRBJ1-2, with 7 bases that match TRBD1. Looked up from germline, CDR1 is SQVTM and CDR2 is ANQGSEA. The ends lost 6 bases at V and 5 bases at J; junction bases unmatched: 6. The CDR3 contains 12 residues. Here the CDR3 reads CSVATGLYGYTF. The CDR3 nucleotides are TGCAGCGTCGCGACAGGGCTTTATGGCTACACCTTC.

This sequence joins TRBV28 and TRBJ2-3, with 9 nucleotides matching TRBD2. The CDR3 runs 16 residues. In germline, CDR1 is MDHEN, CDR2 SYDVKM. The V segment lost 6 bases and the J segment 3 bases; nucleotides outside the gene matches: 10. In DNA form, the CDR3 reads TGTGCCAGCAGGAACCCGCGGGAGGGCCTAACAGATACGCAGTATTTT. This translates into CASRNPREGLTDTQYF.

With respect to this clonotype: Since a much larger clone is just one base distant, this may be a read error. The missing conserved phenylalanine or tryptophan at the end of this CDR3 makes a read error likely. This chain joins TRBV7-2 and TRBJ2-3, with TRBD1 matching over 7 bases. Germline loops: CDR1 SGHTA, CDR2 FQGNSA. There are 17 residues in the CDR3. Germline trimming cut 2 bases from V and 0 bases from J; bases unmatched to any gene: 8. Written as DNA, the CDR3 is TGTGCCAGCAGCTTATCGCGTATGGGACAGAGCACAGATACGCAGTATTGT. It yields the protein CASSLSRMGQSTDTQYC.

The chain recombines TRBV13 with TRBJ2-1; maybe TRBD2 (5 bases). Germline CDR1 and CDR2: PRHDT and FYEKMQ (reference sequence). The CDR3 totals 15 residues. V was cut by 3 bases and J by 2 bases, with 11 bases left in between. The CDR3 is CASSFSGITYNEQFF. CDR3 in DNA: TGTGCCAGCAGCTTCTCCGGGATCACCTACAATGAGCAGTTCTTC.